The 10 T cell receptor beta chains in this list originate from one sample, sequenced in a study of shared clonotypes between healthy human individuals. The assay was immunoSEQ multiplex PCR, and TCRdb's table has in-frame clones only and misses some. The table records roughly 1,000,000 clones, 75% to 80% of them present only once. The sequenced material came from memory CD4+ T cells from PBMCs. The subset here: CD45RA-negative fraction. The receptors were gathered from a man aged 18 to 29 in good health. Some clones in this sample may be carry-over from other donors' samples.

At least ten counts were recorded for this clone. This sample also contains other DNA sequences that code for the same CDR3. The CDR3 DNA sequence: TGTGCCAGCTCACCACCGTCCGGCACAGATACGCAGTATTTT. Translating it yields CASSPPSGTDTQYF. The rearrangement joins TRBV18 to TRBJ2-3; D is unresolved. Germline assignment: CDR1 KGHSH and CDR2 LQKENI. The length of the CDR3 is 14 residues. The germline V and J ends were trimmed by 0 bases and 1 base, with 5 bases remaining between them.

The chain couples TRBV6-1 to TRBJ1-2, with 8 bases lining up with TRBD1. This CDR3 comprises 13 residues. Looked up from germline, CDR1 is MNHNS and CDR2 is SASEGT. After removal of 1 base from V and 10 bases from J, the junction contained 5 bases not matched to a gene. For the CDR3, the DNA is TGTGCCAGCAGTGAAGGACAGGGGATCCACTACACCTTC. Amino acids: CASSEGQGIHYTF.

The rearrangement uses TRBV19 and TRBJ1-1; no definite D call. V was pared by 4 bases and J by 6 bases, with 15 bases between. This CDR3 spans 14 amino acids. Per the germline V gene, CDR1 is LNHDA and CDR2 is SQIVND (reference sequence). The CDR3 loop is CASSTPPTYAEAFF. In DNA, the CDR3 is TGTGCCAGTAGTACCCCTCCGACGTATGCTGAAGCTTTCTTT.

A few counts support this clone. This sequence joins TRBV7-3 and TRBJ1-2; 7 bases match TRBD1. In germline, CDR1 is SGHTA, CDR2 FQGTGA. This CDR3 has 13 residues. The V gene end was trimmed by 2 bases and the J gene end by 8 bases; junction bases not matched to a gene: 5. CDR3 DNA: TGTGCCAGCAGCTTATCTAGGGACAGCGGCTACACCTTC. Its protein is CASSLSRDSGYTF.

The CDR3 nucleotides read TGTGCCAGCAGCTTAAGGGGTGGGAATGAGCAGTTCTTC. Encoded protein: CASSLRGGNEQFF. The rearrangement links TRBV7-3 to TRBJ2-1; D uncertain. Germline V gives CDR1 SGHTA, CDR2 FQGTGA. Deletions cut 1 base from V and 7 bases from J, with 8 bases between. This CDR3 comprises 13 residues.

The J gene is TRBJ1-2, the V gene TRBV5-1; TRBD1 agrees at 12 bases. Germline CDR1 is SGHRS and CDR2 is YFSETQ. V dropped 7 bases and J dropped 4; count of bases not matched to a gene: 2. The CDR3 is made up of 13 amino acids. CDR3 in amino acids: CASGTGGPYGYTF. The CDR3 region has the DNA TGCGCCAGCGGGACAGGGGGCCCCTATGGCTACACCTTC.

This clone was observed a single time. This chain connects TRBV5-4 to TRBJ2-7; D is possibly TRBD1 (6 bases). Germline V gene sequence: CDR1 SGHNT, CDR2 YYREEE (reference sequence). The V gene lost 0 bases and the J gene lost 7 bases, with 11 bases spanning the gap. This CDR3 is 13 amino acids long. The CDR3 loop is CASSLDRVQEQYF. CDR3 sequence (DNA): TGTGCCAGCAGCTTGGACAGGGTTCAGGAGCAGTACTTC.

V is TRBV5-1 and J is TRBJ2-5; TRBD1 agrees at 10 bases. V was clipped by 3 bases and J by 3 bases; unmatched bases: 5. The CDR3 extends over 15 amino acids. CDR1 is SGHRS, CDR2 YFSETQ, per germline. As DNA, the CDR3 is TGCGCCAGCAGCTATGCCGGGACAGGGGAAGAGACCCAGTACTTC. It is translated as CASSYAGTGEETQYF.

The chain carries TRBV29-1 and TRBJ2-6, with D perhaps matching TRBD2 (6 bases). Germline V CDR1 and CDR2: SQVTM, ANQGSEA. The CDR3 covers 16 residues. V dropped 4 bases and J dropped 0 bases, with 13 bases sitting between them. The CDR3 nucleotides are TGCAGCGTTGCTCCCGGGACTCTCTCTGGGGCCAACGTCCTGACTTTC. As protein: CSVAPGTLSGANVLTF.

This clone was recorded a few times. The CDR3 nucleotides are TGTGCCAGCAGTGAATTTCTAGCGGGAGTCGGTGAGCAGTACTTC. Translation gives CASSEFLAGVGEQYF. This sequence joins TRBV2 and TRBJ2-7; 10 bases are shared with TRBD2. After removal of 2 bases from V and 7 bases from J, the junction contained 8 bases not matched to a gene. The CDR3 loop spans 15 amino acids. CDR1 is SNHLY, CDR2 FYNNEI, per germline.